This T cell receptor beta chain was recorded in a study of T-cell reconstitution after alpha-beta-depleted transplantation in children. Unique molecular identifiers were used to barcode this TCRbeta library. TCRdb re-called the PCR reads with MiXCR, one entry per CDR3 protein. This table holds roughly 400,000 distinct CDR3 sequences, around two fifths found once. This clonotype was counted between two and nine times. The receptor's source is a girl aged 2 to 9 with aplastic anemia, due to receive a stem cell transplant. The starting material was PBMCs, obtained before TCRalphabeta/CD19-depleted stem cell transplant.

In DNA, the CDR3 is TGTGCCAGCGGGCAAAATACGCAGTATTTT. Protein: CASGQNTQYF. The chain employs TRBV25-1 and TRBJ2-3; no definite D call. The V gene lost 8 bases and the J gene lost 7 bases, with 7 bases spanning the gap. This CDR3 spans 10 amino acids. Germline CDR1 is MGHDK and CDR2 is SYGVNS.